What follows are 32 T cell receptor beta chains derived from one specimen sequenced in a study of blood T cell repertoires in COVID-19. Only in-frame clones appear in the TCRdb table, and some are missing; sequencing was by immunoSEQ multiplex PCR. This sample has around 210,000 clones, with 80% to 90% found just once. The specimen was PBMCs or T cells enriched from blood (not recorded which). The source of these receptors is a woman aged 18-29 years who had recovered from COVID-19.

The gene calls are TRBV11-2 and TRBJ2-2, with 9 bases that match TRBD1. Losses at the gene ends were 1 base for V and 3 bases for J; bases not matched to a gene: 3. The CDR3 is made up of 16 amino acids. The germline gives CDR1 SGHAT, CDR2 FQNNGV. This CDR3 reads CASSLGGTGHTGELFF. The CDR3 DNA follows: TGTGCCAGCAGCTTAGGAGGGACAGGGCACACCGGGGAGCTGTTTTTT.

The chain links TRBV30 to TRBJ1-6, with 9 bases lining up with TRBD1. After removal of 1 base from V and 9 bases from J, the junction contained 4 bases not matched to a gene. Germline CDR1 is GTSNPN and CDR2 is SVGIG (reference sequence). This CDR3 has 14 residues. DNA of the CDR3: TGTGCCTGGAGTGAGGGACAGGGAAGTTCACCCCTCCACTTT. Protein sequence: CAWSEGQGSSPLHF. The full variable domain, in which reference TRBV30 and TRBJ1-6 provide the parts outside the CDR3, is SQTIHQWPATLVQPVGSPLSLECTVEGTSNPNLYWYRQAAGRGLQLLFYSVGIGQISSEVPQNLSASRPQDRQFILSSKKLLLSDSGFYLCAWSEGQGSSPLHFGNGTRLTVT.

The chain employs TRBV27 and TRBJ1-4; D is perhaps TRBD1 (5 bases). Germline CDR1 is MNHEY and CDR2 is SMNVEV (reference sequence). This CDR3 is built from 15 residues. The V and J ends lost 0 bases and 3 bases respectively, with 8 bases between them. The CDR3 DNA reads TGTGCCAGCAGTTTATCGGGGCGGTCTAATGAAAAACTGTTTTTT. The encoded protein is CASSLSGRSNEKLFF.

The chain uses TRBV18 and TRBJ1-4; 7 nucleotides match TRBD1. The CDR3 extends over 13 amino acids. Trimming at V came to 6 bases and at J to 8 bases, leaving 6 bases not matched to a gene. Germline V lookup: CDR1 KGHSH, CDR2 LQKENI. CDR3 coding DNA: TGTGCCAGCTCCGAAGACAGGGCGGAAAAACTGTTTTTT. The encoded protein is CASSEDRAEKLFF. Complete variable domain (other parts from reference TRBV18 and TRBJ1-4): NAGVMQNPRHLVRRRGQEARLRCSPMKGHSHVYWYRQLPEEGLKFMVYLQKENIIDESGMPKERFSAEFPKEGPSILRIQQVVRGDSAAYFCASSEDRAEKLFFGSGTQLSVL.

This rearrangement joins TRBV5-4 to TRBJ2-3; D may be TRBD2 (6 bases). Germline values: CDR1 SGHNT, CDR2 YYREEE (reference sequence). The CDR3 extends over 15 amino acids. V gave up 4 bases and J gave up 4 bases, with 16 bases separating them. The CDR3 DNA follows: TGTGCCAGCAGCGAGCAGGAGGGTGGGCCAGATACGCAGTATTTT. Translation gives CASSEQEGGPDTQYF.

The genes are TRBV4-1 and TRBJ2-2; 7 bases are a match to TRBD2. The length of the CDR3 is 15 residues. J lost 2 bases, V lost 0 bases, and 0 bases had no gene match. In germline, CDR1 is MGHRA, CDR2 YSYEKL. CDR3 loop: CASSQEAGNTGELFF. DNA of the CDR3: TGCGCCAGCAGCCAAGAAGCGGGAAACACCGGGGAGCTGTTTTTT.

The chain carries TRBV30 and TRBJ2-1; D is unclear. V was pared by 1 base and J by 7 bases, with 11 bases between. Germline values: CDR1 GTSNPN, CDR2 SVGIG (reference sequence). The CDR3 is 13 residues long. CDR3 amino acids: CAWSGLYDNEQFF. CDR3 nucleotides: TGTGCCTGGAGTGGCCTCTACGATAATGAGCAGTTCTTC.

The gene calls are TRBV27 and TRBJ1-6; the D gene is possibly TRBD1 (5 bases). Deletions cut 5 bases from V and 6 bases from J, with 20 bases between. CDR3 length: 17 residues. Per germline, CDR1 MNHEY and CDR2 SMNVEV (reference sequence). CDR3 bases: TGTGCCAGCAGTCCTATCCCTGGGCAGGGTCGTAATTCACCCCTCCACTTT. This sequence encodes CASSPIPGQGRNSPLHF.

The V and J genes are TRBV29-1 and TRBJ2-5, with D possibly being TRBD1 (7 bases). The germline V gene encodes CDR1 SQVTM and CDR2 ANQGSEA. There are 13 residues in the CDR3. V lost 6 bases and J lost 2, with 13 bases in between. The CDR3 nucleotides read TGCAGCGTACAGGGGAGGAATCAAGAGACCCAGTACTTC. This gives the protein CSVQGRNQETQYF.

CDR3 sequence (DNA): TGTGCCAGCAGCTTCAGGGGTGAAGACACCATATATTTT. The encoded protein is CASSFRGEDTIYF. The genes are TRBV7-9 and TRBJ1-3; possible D gene TRBD1, 6 bases. This CDR3 has 13 amino acids. The germline V and J ends were trimmed by 3 bases and 8 bases, with 11 bases remaining between them. Germline V CDR1 and CDR2: SEHNR, FQNEAQ (reference sequence).

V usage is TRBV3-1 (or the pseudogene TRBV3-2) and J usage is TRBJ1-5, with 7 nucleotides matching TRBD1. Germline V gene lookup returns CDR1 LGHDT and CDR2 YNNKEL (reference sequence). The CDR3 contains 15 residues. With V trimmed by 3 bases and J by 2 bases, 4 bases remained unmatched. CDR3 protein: CASSQTGTGNQPQHF. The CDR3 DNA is TGTGCCAGCAGCCAGACCGGGACAGGCAATCAGCCCCAGCATTTT.

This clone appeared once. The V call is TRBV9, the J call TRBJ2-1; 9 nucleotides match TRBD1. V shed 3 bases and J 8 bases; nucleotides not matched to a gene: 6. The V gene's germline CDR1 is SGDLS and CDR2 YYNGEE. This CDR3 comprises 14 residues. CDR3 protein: CASSEPGQGYEQFF. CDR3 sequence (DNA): TGTGCCAGCAGCGAACCGGGACAGGGCTATGAGCAGTTCTTC.

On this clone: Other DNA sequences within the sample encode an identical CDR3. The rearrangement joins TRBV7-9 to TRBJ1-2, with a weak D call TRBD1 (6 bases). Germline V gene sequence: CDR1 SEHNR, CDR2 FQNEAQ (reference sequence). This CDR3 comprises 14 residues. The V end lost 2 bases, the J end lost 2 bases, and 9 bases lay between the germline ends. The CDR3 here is CASSLQGRNYGYTF. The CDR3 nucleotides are TGTGCCAGCAGCTTACAGGGGCGAAACTATGGCTACACCTTC.

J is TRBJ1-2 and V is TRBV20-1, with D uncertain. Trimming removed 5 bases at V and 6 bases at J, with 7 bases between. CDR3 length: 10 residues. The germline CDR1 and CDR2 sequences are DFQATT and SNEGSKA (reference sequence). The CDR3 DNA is TGCAGTGCTCCAGATAATGGCTACACCTTC. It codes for CSAPDNGYTF.

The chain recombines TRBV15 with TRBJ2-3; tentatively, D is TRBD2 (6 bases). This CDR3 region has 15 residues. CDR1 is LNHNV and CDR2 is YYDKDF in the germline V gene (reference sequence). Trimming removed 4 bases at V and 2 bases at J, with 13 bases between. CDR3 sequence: CATSKAGRTTDTQYF. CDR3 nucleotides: TGTGCCACCAGCAAGGCGGGGCGAACCACAGATACGCAGTATTTT.

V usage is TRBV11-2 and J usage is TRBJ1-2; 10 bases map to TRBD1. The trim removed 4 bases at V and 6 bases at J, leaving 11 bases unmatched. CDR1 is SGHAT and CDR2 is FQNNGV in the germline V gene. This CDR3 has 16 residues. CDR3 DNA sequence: TGTGCCAGCAGCTCCCGGGACAGGGGTGGCCTTCATGGCTACACCTTC. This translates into CASSSRDRGGLHGYTF.

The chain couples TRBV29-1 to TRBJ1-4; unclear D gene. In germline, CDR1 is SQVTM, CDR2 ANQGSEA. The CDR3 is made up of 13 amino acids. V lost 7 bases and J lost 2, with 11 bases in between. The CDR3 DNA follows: TGCAGCGCCATGATCCGGACTAATGAAAAACTGTTTTTT. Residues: CSAMIRTNEKLFF.

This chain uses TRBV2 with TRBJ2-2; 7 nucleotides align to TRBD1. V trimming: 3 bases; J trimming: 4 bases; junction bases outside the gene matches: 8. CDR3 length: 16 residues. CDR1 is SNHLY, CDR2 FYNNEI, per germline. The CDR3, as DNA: TGTGCCAGCAGTGATAGGTCGGCAGGGGGCACCGGGGAGCTGTTTTTT. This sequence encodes CASSDRSAGGTGELFF.

CDR3 amino acids: CASSWTGGNEKLFF. CDR3 nucleotides: TGTGCCAGCAGCTGGACAGGGGGAAATGAAAAACTGTTTTTT. The V and J genes are TRBV7-9 and TRBJ1-4, with 10 bases aligning to TRBD1. The CDR3 covers 14 residues. Looked up from germline, CDR1 is SEHNR and CDR2 is FQNEAQ (reference sequence). V dropped 4 bases and J dropped 5; count of bases not matched to a gene: 1.

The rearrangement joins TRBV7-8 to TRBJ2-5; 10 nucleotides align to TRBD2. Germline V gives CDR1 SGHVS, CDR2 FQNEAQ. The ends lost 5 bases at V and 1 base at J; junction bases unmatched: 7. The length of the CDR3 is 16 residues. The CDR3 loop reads CASSPVPSGGQETQYF. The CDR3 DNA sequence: TGTGCCAGCAGCCCAGTACCTAGCGGGGGCCAAGAGACCCAGTACTTC.

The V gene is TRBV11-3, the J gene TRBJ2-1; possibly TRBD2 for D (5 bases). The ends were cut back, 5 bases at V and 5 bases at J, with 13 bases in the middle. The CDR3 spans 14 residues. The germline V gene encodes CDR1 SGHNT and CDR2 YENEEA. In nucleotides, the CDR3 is TGTGCCAGCAGCATTAGGACTGGGAACAATGAGCAGTTCTTC. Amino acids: CASSIRTGNNEQFF.

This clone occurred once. CDR3 DNA: TGTGCCATCAGTGGGACAGGGGGCTCCTACGAGCAGTACTTC. The encoded protein is CAISGTGGSYEQYF. The chain joins TRBV10-3 to TRBJ2-7; 10 nucleotides line up with TRBD1. This CDR3 comprises 14 residues. In germline, CDR1 is ENHRY, CDR2 SYGVKD. The ends lost 4 bases at V and 0 bases at J; junction bases unmatched: 0.

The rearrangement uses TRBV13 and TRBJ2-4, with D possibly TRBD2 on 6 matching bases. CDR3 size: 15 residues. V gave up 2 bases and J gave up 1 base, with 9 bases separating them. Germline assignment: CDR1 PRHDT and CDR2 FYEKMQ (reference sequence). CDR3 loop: CASSLRREAKNIQYF. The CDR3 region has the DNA TGTGCCAGCAGCTTACGTCGGGAGGCCAAAAACATTCAGTACTTC.

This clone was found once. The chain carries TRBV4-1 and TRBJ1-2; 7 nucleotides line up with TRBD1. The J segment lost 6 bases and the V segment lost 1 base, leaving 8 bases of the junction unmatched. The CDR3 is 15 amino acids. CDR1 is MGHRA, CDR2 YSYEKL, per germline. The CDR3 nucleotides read TGCGCCAGCAGCCAAGGTAGCCAGGGACAGAATGGCTACACCTTC. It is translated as CASSQGSQGQNGYTF.

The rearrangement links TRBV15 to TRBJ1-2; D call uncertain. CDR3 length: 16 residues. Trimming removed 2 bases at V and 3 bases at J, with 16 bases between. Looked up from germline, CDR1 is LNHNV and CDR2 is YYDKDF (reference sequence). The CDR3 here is CATSRLPSGFDYGYTF. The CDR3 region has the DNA TGTGCCACCAGCAGATTACCTTCGGGATTCGACTATGGCTACACCTTC.

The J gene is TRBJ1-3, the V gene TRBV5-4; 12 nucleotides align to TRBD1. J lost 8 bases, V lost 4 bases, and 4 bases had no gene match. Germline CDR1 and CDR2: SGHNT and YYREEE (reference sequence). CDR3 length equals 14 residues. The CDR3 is CASSRGQGADTIYF. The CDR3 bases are TGTGCCAGCAGCAGGGGACAGGGGGCAGACACCATATATTTT.

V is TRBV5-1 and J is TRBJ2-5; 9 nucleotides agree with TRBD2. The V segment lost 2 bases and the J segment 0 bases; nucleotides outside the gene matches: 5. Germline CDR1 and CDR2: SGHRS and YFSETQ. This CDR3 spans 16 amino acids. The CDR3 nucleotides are TGCGCCAGCAGCTTTGGGAGCGGGGGGTACCAAGAGACCCAGTACTTC. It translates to CASSFGSGGYQETQYF.

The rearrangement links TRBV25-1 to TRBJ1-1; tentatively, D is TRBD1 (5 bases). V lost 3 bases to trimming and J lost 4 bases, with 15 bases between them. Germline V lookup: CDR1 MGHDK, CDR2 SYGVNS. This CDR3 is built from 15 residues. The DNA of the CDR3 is TGTGCCAGCAGTGAGAACGAGGGGAGGAGCACTGAAGCTTTCTTT. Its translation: CASSENEGRSTEAFF.

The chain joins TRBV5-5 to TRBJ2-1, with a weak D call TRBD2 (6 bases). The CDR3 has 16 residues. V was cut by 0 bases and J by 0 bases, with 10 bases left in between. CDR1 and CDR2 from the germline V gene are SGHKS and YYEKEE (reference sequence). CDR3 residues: CASSLAAGSSYNEQFF. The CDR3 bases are TGTGCCAGCAGCTTGGCGGCGGGGAGCTCCTACAATGAGCAGTTCTTC.

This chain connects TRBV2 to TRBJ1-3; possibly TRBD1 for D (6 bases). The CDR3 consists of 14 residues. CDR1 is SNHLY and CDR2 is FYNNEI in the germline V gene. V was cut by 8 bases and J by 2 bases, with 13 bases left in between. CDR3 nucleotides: TGTGCCAGCCAGGGGACGGCGGCTGGAAACACCATATATTTT. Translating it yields CASQGTAAGNTIYF.

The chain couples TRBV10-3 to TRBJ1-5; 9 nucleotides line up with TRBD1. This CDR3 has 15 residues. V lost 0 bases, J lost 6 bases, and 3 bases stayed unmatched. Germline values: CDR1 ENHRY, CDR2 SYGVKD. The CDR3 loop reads CAISESGQGLQPQHF. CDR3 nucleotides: TGTGCCATCAGTGAGTCTGGACAGGGGCTTCAGCCCCAGCATTTT.

CDR3 bases: TGTGCCAGCAGTTATGGGACAGGGGTCTCCTACGAGCAGTACTTC. Amino acid sequence: CASSYGTGVSYEQYF. The gene calls are TRBV5-4 and TRBJ2-7, with 10 nucleotides matching TRBD1. CDR1 and CDR2 (germline): SGHNT, YYREEE (reference sequence). This CDR3 is 15 amino acids long. Trimming cost V 5 bases and J 0 bases; bases outside gene matches: 5.